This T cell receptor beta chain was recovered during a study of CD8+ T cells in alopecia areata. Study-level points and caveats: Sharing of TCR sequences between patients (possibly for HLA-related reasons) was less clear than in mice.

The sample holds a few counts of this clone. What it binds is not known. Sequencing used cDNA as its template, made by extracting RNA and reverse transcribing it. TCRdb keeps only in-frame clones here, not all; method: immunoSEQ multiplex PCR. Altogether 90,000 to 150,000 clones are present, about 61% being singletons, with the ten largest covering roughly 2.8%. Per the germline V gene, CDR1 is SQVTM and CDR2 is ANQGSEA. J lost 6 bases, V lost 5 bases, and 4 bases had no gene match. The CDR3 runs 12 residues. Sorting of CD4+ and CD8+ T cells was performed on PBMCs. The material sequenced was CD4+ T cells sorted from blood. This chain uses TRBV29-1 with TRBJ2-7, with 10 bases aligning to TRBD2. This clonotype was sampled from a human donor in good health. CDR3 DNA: TGCAGCGTTTCCAGCGGGAGGGGCGAGCAGTACTTC. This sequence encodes CSVSSGRGEQYF.